This is a list of T cell receptor beta chains from one sample in a study of blood T cell repertoires in COVID-19. Only in-frame clones appear in the TCRdb table, and some are missing; sequencing was by immunoSEQ multiplex PCR. The sample carries 450,000 or so clones, 89% recorded once. Sequencing input: peripheral blood. The receptors come from a man between 18 and 29 years old with COVID-19, enrolled during active disease. Both conserved end residues are part of each CDR3. The order of the fields is CDR3 length, D gene, clone size, J gene, V gene, CDR3 protein, CDR3 DNA. The D gene is left open where the match is weak. A row's size may be missing; if present it is once, few, many or a size class.

11,-,-,TRBJ2-2,TRBV27,CAPERTGELFF,TGTGCCCCGGAGCGGACCGGGGAGCTGTTTTTT
15,-,-,TRBJ2-5,TRBV10-1,CASSEGRSLQETQYF,TGCGCCAGCAGTGAGGGCAGGTCACTTCAAGAGACCCAGTACTTC
15,TRBD2,-,TRBJ2-1,TRBV5-4,CASTTRIAGYNEQFF,TGTGCCAGCACCACCCGGATAGCGGGGTACAATGAGCAGTTCTTC
16,-,-,TRBJ2-1,TRBV7-9,CASSLHTRSGGNEQFF,TGTGCCAGCAGCCTCCACACTAGAAGTGGTGGGAATGAGCAGTTCTTC
16,TRBD1,-,TRBJ2-3,TRBV5-6,CASSYKTGLVTDTQYF,TGTGCCAGCAGCTACAAGACAGGGTTGGTTACAGATACGCAGTATTTT
13,-,-,TRBJ2-7,TRBV9,CASSVGGPYEQYF,TGTGCCAGCAGCGTAGGCGGTCCCTACGAGCAGTACTTC
13,TRBD1,-,TRBJ1-5,TRBV6-5,CASSTQGNQPQHF,TGTGCCAGCAGTACACAGGGGAATCAGCCCCAGCATTTT
17,-,many,TRBJ2-2,TRBV24-1,CATSDPPGSPNTGELFF,TGTGCCACCAGTGATCCCCCCGGGTCCCCCAACACCGGGGAGCTGTTTTTT
16,-,-,TRBJ2-1,TRBV18,CASSPRISSGYNEQFF,TGTGCCAGCTCACCACGAATCTCCTCGGGCTACAATGAGCAGTTCTTC
16,TRBD1,-,TRBJ2-2,TRBV18,CASSPTGTAGTGELFF,TGTGCCAGCTCACCCACCGGGACAGCCGGCACCGGGGAGCTGTTTTTT
15,TRBD2,-,TRBJ2-5,TRBV2,CASSRLAGDQETQYF,TGTGCCAGCAGCAGACTAGCGGGGGACCAAGAGACCCAGTACTTC
14,TRBD2,-,TRBJ2-2,TRBV19,CASSSGGGSGELFF,TGTGCCAGTAGTAGCGGGGGTGGATCCGGGGAGCTGTTTTTT
14,-,-,TRBJ1-6,TRBV2,CASSAPGANSPLHF,TGTGCCAGCAGTGCTCCTGGGGCCAATTCACCCCTCCACTTT
14,TRBD1,-,TRBJ1-3,TRBV28,CASKTGAWRNTIYF,TGTGCCAGCAAGACAGGGGCCTGGAGAAACACCATATATTTT
13,-,once,TRBJ1-2,TRBV19,CASSIGGLLGYTF,TGTGCCAGTAGTATTGGAGGGCTACTAGGCTACACCTTC
15,-,-,TRBJ2-3,TRBV12-2,CASRRPRGEADTQYF,TGTGCAAGTCGCCGTCCGCGGGGGGAGGCAGATACGCAGTATTTT
12,-,-,TRBJ2-1,TRBV6-5,CASSHREDEQFF,TGTGCCAGCAGTCACCGGGAAGATGAGCAGTTCTTC
15,-,-,TRBJ1-6,TRBV19,CASSPQGIRNSPLHF,TGTGCCAGTAGTCCACAGGGAATACGGAATTCACCCCTCCACTTT
14,TRBD1,-,TRBJ1-5,TRBV6-6,CASSSRTGSEPQHF,TGTGCCAGCAGTTCCCGGACAGGGTCTGAGCCCCAGCATTTT
15,-,-,TRBJ2-1,TRBV5-1,CASSLEGLTYNEQFF,TGCGCCAGCAGCTTGGAAGGACTAACCTACAATGAGCAGTTCTTC
16,TRBD2,-,TRBJ2-1,TRBV7-9,CASSQPGLAIYNEQFF,TGTGCCAGCAGCCAACCGGGACTAGCGATATACAATGAGCAGTTCTTC
15,-,-,TRBJ1-5,TRBV6-6,CASSPQGLSNQPQHF,TGTGCCAGCAGCCCGCAGGGTCTTAGCAATCAGCCCCAGCATTTT
16,TRBD1,-,TRBJ1-1,TRBV5-4,CASSFGQGARNTEAFF,TGTGCCAGCAGCTTTGGGCAGGGGGCGAGGAACACTGAAGCTTTCTTT
18,TRBD1,once,TRBJ2-1,TRBV7-9,CASSPDQRGPRGSNEQFF,TGTGCCAGCAGCCCCGATCAAAGGGGGCCAAGGGGCAGCAATGAGCAGTTCTTC
13,-,-,TRBJ1-4,TRBV18,CASSPETVEKLFF,TGTGCCAGCTCACCGGAGACAGTCGAAAAACTGTTTTTT
13,-,-,TRBJ1-1,TRBV30,CAGERVSNTEAFF,TGTGCCGGGGAGAGGGTTTCGAACACTGAAGCTTTCTTT
14,TRBD1,-,TRBJ2-1,TRBV27,CASSATDRGHEQFF,TGTGCCAGCAGTGCAACCGACAGGGGCCATGAGCAGTTCTTC
18,-,-,TRBJ2-3,TRBV12-5,CASGLAVGVSSVTDTQYF,TGTGCTAGTGGTTTGGCCGTCGGGGTCTCATCAGTCACAGATACGCAGTATTTT
14,TRBD1,-,TRBJ2-7,TRBV5-4,CASSNTGTEYEQYF,TGTGCCAGCAGCAACACCGGGACAGAGTACGAGCAGTACTTC
11,-,few,TRBJ1-2,TRBV6-5,CASSSNYGYTF,TGTGCCAGCAGTTCGAACTATGGCTACACCTTC
16,TRBD2,-,TRBJ2-7,TRBV7-8,CASSAHRDYSRYEQYF,TGTGCCAGCAGCGCCCACCGGGACTACTCGAGGTACGAGCAGTACTTC
14,TRBD1,-,TRBJ1-2,TRBV5-4,CASSSGGTGYGYTF,TGTGCCAGCAGCTCTGGCGGGACAGGATATGGCTACACCTTC
15,-,-,TRBJ1-6,TRBV7-9,CASSLVAGGGSPLHF,TGTGCCAGCAGCTTAGTGGCAGGAGGCGGCTCACCCCTCCACTTT
15,-,-,TRBJ2-2,TRBV7-3,CASSLSSSNTGELFF,TGTGCCAGCAGCTTAAGTTCATCGAACACCGGGGAGCTGTTTTTT
14,TRBD1,-,TRBJ2-4,TRBV23-1,CASSQYRGKNIQYF,TGCGCCAGCAGTCAATACAGGGGCAAAAACATTCAGTACTTC
14,-,few,TRBJ1-1,TRBV6-4,CASSPSGANTEAFF,TGTGCCAGCAGCCCTAGCGGGGCGAACACTGAAGCTTTCTTT